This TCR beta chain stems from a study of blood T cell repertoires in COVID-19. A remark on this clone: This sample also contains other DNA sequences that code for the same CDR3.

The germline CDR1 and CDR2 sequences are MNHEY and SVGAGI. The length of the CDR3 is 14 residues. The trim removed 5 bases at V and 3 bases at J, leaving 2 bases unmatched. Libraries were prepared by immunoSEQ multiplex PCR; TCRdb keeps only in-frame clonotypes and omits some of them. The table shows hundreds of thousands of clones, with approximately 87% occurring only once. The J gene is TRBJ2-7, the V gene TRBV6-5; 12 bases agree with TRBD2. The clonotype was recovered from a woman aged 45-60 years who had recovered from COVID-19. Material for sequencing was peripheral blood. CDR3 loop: CASSLAGGSYEQYF. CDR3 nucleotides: TGTGCCAGCAGTCTAGCGGGAGGGAGCTACGAGCAGTACTTC.